This section outlines one TCR beta chain sequence together with its context. The record originates from a study of blood T cell repertoires in COVID-19. Whole-study context: The United States, Italy and Spain were the sources of the acute and convalescent COVID-19 samples.

Generated by immunoSEQ multiplex PCR, the TCRdb table keeps only in-frame clones and is missing some. Among roughly 340,000 clones listed, about 90% were seen once. The sequenced sample was peripheral blood. The sequence was obtained from a woman aged 45 to 65 with COVID-19, enrolled during active disease.

This chain's CDR3 is CASSLSGDYGYTF. CDR3 nucleotide sequence: TGTGCCAGCAGCTTATCAGGGGACTATGGCTACACCTTC. This rearrangement joins TRBV7-8 to TRBJ1-2, with D possibly being TRBD1 (6 bases). Germline-derived CDR1 and CDR2 are SGHVS and FQNEAQ. The germline V and J ends were trimmed by 2 bases and 3 bases, with 7 bases remaining between them. The CDR3 loop spans 13 amino acids.